A selection of T cell receptor beta chains follows, all from one sample in a study of early T cells in non-severe SARS-CoV-2 infection. Using its own MiXCR run on the 5' RACE reads, TCRdb lists one record per CDR3 protein. Altogether some 61,000 distinct CDR3 sequences are present, around 13% being singletons, with the ten largest covering 7.5% to 9%. Material for sequencing was whole blood. These receptor sequences come from an adult who was a healthcare worker with PCR-confirmed SARS-CoV-2 infection or an uninfected control (not recorded which). Each CDR3 is given with its conserved first and last residue. The D gene is left open where the match is weak. Size values are once, few and many counts, or a class for expanded clones, and some rows have none.

D | J | V | size | length | CDR3 | DNA
TRBD1 | TRBJ2-1 | TRBV7-7 | few | 13 | CASSKGQHNEQFF | TGTGCCAGCAGCAAGGGACAGCACAATGAGCAGTTCTTC
NA | TRBJ2-7 | TRBV10-2 | many | 15 | CASSEWRGRLREQYF | TGCGCCAGCAGTGAATGGCGCGGCCGGCTGAGGGAGCAGTACTTC
TRBD1 | TRBJ2-5 | TRBV11-1 | few | 15 | CASSSSTGGGETQYF | TGTGCCAGCAGCTCATCAACAGGGGGTGGGGAGACCCAGTACTTC
NA | TRBJ2-7 | TRBV11-2 | NA | 14 | CASSLDQGGLEQYF | TGTGCCAGCAGCTTAGATCAAGGCGGACTCGAGCAGTACTTC
NA | TRBJ2-6 | TRBV2 | few | 16 | CASSEQSFSGANVLTF | TGTGCCAGCAGTGAACAGAGCTTCTCTGGGGCCAACGTCCTGACTTTC
NA | TRBJ1-3 | TRBV5-1 | many | 13 | CASSSGLGNTIYF | TGCGCCAGCAGCTCTGGACTTGGAAACACCATATATTTT
NA | TRBJ2-5 | TRBV25-1 | once | 15 | CASSEFRDFQETQYF | TGTGCCAGCAGTGAATTCCGGGACTTTCAAGAGACCCAGTACTTC
NA | TRBJ2-7 | TRBV20-1 | many | 14 | CSAIKAGYTYEQYF | TGCAGTGCTATCAAAGCAGGGTATACCTACGAGCAGTACTTC
TRBD2 | TRBJ2-1 | TRBV24-1 | many | 15 | CATSDTLGGYNEQFF | TGTGCCACCAGTGATACCCTGGGGGGGTACAATGAGCAGTTCTTC
NA | TRBJ2-7 | TRBV4-3 | once | 14 | CASSKTDSPYEQYF | TGCGCCAGCAGCAAGACTGACAGTCCCTACGAGCAGTACTTC
NA | TRBJ1-2 | TRBV9 | many | 14 | CASSVDSANNGYTF | TGTGCCAGCAGCGTAGACTCGGCAAACAATGGCTACACCTTC